Below, 20 T cell receptor beta chains from the same sample are listed, as sequenced in a study of vaccination and CD4 T cells after COVID-19. Treatment given: approximately 9-day PBMC culture with coronavirus spike peptide pools or control peptides (ViraFEST assay). No antigen is known for these receptors. An Oncomine TCR Beta short-read assay was used to sequence the DNA from cultured CD4+ T cells. One entry per CDR3 protein results from TCRdb running MiXCR on the PCR reads. Of roughly 20,000 distinct CDR3 sequences listed, roughly 50% are singletons. The material was CD4+ T cells from blood, cultured in vitro, obtained before SARS-CoV-2 vaccination. The receptor source for this set is a human donor who had recovered from COVID-19.

This clonotype was seen only a few times. This chain links TRBV27 with TRBJ2-7, with 9 bases aligning to TRBD1. With 4 bases clipped from V and 5 bases from J, the junction kept 9 bases outside the gene matches. The germline V gene has CDR1 MNHEY and CDR2 SMNVEV (reference sequence). There are 15 residues in the CDR3. CDR3 residues: CASSSPGQGLHEQYF. The DNA of the CDR3 is TGTGCCAGCAGTTCGCCGGGACAGGGTCTCCACGAGCAGTACTTC.

This clonotype has only a few counts. V gene TRBV6-5 combines with J gene TRBJ1-2; 11 bases match TRBD1. V trimming: 4 bases; J trimming: 2 bases; junction bases outside the gene matches: 3. The CDR3 length is 15 residues. From germline, CDR1 is MNHEY and CDR2 SVGAGI. This chain's CDR3 is CASSWGQGGNYGYTF. The CDR3 DNA reads as TGTGCCAGCAGTTGGGGACAGGGGGGGAACTATGGCTACACCTTC.

This clonotype was recorded a few times. V usage is TRBV11-2 and J usage is TRBJ2-5; 10 bases fit TRBD1. From germline, CDR1 is SGHAT and CDR2 FQNNGV. J gave up 4 bases and V 1 base, and 3 bases lay outside the gene matches. This CDR3 region has 15 residues. Here the CDR3 reads CASSLGRTGGETQYF. Written as DNA, the CDR3 is TGTGCCAGCAGCTTAGGCCGGACAGGGGGAGAGACCCAGTACTTC.

This clonotype has a handful of counts. The chain links TRBV7-2 to TRBJ1-2; D is perhaps TRBD1 (5 bases). V was pared by 5 bases and J by 2 bases, with 18 bases between. CDR1 and CDR2 (germline): SGHTA, FQGNSA. This CDR3 is 16 amino acids long. CDR3 in amino acids: CASSGRGVEGNYGYTF. CDR3 DNA: TGTGCCAGCAGCGGGCGAGGGGTGGAGGGCAACTATGGCTACACCTTC.

As DNA, the CDR3 is TGTGCCAGCAGTCCCTCGGCGGGGACAGGAGTTTCCTACGAGCAGTACTTC. Its protein is CASSPSAGTGVSYEQYF. The V call is TRBV28, the J call TRBJ2-7, with 8 bases aligning to TRBD1. The CDR3 runs to 17 residues. From germline, CDR1 is MDHEN and CDR2 SYDVKM. Unmatched junction bases numbered 13, after V lost 5 bases and J lost 1 base.

This clonotype has just a few counts. The chain joins TRBV10-1 to TRBJ2-3; possible D gene TRBD2, 6 bases. The CDR3 length is 16 residues. Looked up from germline, CDR1 is WNHNN and CDR2 is SYGVQD (reference sequence). With 6 bases removed from V and 0 bases from J, the gap between germline ends came to 16 bases. The CDR3 DNA reads as TGCGCCAGCAGCCTCGTGTCGGGAGCTAGCACAGATACGCAGTATTTT. Translation gives CASSLVSGASTDTQYF.

This clonotype was counted once. The chain uses TRBV5-4 and TRBJ1-1; 8 bases fit TRBD1. This CDR3 spans 14 amino acids. J gave up 1 base and V 4 bases, and 3 bases lay outside the gene matches. The germline CDR1 and CDR2 sequences are SGHNT and YYREEE (reference sequence). CDR3 region: CASSGGQANTEAFF. CDR3 in DNA: TGTGCCAGCAGCGGGGGACAGGCGAACACTGAAGCTTTCTTT.

This clonotype occurred a few times. The chain couples TRBV20-1 to TRBJ2-2; no definite D call. V was clipped by 1 base and J by 2 bases, with 5 bases between them. The CDR3 covers 13 residues. The V gene's germline CDR1 is DFQATT and CDR2 SNEGSKA (reference sequence). DNA of the CDR3: TGCAGTGCTAGAGGTGGCAACACCGGGGAGCTGTTTTTT. Translated, it gives CSARGGNTGELFF.

The chain employs TRBV27 and TRBJ1-1; D possibly corresponds to TRBD1 (5 bases). Trimming cost V 3 bases and J 2 bases, with 13 bases left between them. The CDR3 is made up of 15 amino acids. CDR1 and CDR2 (germline): MNHEY, SMNVEV (reference sequence). The CDR3 bases are TGTGCCAGCAGTTTGTCCTTAGGGGCCAACACTGAAGCTTTCTTT. It is translated as CASSLSLGANTEAFF.

The J gene is TRBJ2-7, the V gene TRBV20-1; TRBD1 or TRBD2 may be the D gene (7 bases each). This CDR3 has 15 amino acids. Germline V CDR1 and CDR2: DFQATT, SNEGSKA (reference sequence). Deletions cut 1 base from V and 1 base from J, with 14 bases between. The CDR3 loop is CSARAGRGGSYEQYF. The DNA of the CDR3 is TGCAGTGCTAGAGCGGGCAGGGGGGGGTCCTACGAGCAGTACTTC.

Only a few counts were recorded for this clonotype. The J gene is TRBJ2-7, the V gene TRBV15, with D possibly TRBD1 on 6 matching bases. CDR1 is LNHNV, CDR2 YYDKDF, per germline (reference sequence). The CDR3 has 16 amino acids. The V end lost 0 bases, the J end lost 0 bases, and 12 bases lay between the germline ends. The CDR3 is CATSRDLPGASYEQYF. In nucleotides, the CDR3 is TGTGCCACCAGCAGAGATCTTCCAGGGGCCTCCTACGAGCAGTACTTC.

Concerning this clonotype itself: Its ends do not fully match the called genes, so a read error is possible. CDR3 residues: CASSYDGREGLF. As DNA, the CDR3 is TGTGCCAGCAGTTATGACGGACGGGAGGGACTTTTT. J is TRBJ2-3 and V is TRBV6-5; 8 bases map to TRBD2. This CDR3 has 12 residues. In germline, CDR1 is MNHEY, CDR2 SVGAGI.

This clonotype was recorded a few times. The V and J genes are TRBV7-9 and TRBJ1-2; a weak D match, TRBD1 (6 bases). Germline values: CDR1 SEHNR, CDR2 FQNEAQ (reference sequence). With 6 bases removed from V and 6 bases from J, the gap between germline ends came to 20 bases. CDR3 length: 15 residues. CDR3 DNA sequence: TGTGCCAGCAGTTCTAAGACAGGTAGACTCGATGGCTACACCTTC. This sequence encodes CASSSKTGRLDGYTF. The full variable domain, completed using reference TRBV7-9 and TRBJ1-2, is DTGVSQNPRHKITKRGQNVTFRCDPISEHNRLYWYRQTLGQGPEFLTYFQNEAQLEKSRLLSDRFSAERPKGSFSTLEIQRTEQGDSAMYLCASSSKTGRLDGYTFGSGTRLTVV.

This clonotype appeared once. The CDR3 sequence: CASSSRTAYTDTQYF. In nucleotides, the CDR3 is TGTGCCAGCAGCTCCCGGACAGCATACACAGATACGCAGTATTTT. This chain joins TRBV11-3 and TRBJ2-3, with a tentative D call TRBD1 (6 bases). This CDR3 spans 15 amino acids. Germline CDR1 is SGHNT and CDR2 is YENEEA. Deletions cut 4 bases from V and 2 bases from J, with 13 bases between.

A single count supports this clonotype. The CDR3 reads CASGQGQGQPQHF. The CDR3 DNA sequence: TGTGCTAGTGGCCAGGGGCAGGGCCAGCCCCAGCATTTT. The chain joins TRBV12-5 to TRBJ1-5, with D perhaps TRBD1 (6 bases). V was trimmed by 6 bases and J by 7 bases, leaving 13 bases between them. The CDR3 consists of 13 residues. CDR1 is LGHNT, CDR2 FRNRAP, per germline.

The gene calls are TRBV7-9 and TRBJ1-5; 8 bases fit TRBD1. The germline CDR1 and CDR2 sequences are SEHNR and FQNEAQ (reference sequence). The CDR3 consists of 16 residues. V dropped 1 base and J dropped 1; count of bases not matched to a gene: 3. The CDR3 nucleotides are TGTGCCAGCAGCTTAGGGACAGGGCGCAGCAATCAGCCCCAGCATTTT. This codes for CASSLGTGRSNQPQHF.

This clonotype was seen a few times. V usage is TRBV2 and J usage is TRBJ1-2; D remains unclear. Trimming cost V 5 bases and J 2 bases, with 9 bases left between them. CDR1 is SNHLY, CDR2 FYNNEI, per germline. There are 13 residues in the CDR3. The CDR3 DNA reads TGTGCCAGCAGTCCAGCAAGGAACTATGGCTACACCTTC. Translating it yields CASSPARNYGYTF.

This chain links TRBV27 with TRBJ1-5; 7 nucleotides line up with TRBD1. This CDR3 has 15 residues. The V gene end was trimmed by 6 bases and the J gene end by 0 bases; junction bases not matched to a gene: 5. Germline CDR1 MNHEY, CDR2 SMNVEV (reference sequence). Written as DNA, the CDR3 is TGTGCCAGCAGGGCGGGGACAGTTAGCAATCAGCCCCAGCATTTT. As protein: CASRAGTVSNQPQHF.

The rearrangement links TRBV15 to TRBJ2-7; TRBD2 matches at 13 bases. The CDR3 has 14 amino acids. V gave up 2 bases and J gave up 6 bases; unmatched junction bases: 1. Germline CDR1 and CDR2: LNHNV and YYDKDF (reference sequence). DNA for the CDR3: TGTGCCACCAGCAGACGGACTAGCGGGAGCGAGCAGTACTTC. This sequence encodes CATSRRTSGSEQYF.

This chain links TRBV28 with TRBJ2-7; 8 bases align to TRBD2. Germline assignment: CDR1 MDHEN and CDR2 SYDVKM. The trim removed 6 bases at V and 7 bases at J, leaving 11 bases unmatched. This CDR3 region has 14 residues. The CDR3 spells CASRVAGLLLEQYF. The CDR3 DNA reads TGTGCCAGCAGAGTAGCGGGACTCCTATTGGAGCAGTACTTC.